These 27 T cell receptor beta chains came from one sample sequenced in a study of T cell repertoires in aging, cancer and after chemotherapy. A mixed TRB-A/B primer pool amplified rearranged TRB by multiplex touch-down PCR. TCRdb reprocessed the multiplex PCR reads with MiXCR, giving one entry per CDR3 protein. The profile shows roughly 3,200 distinct CDR3 sequences, about 47% of them singletons. TCR beta rearrangements were amplified from peripheral blood genomic DNA. Sequenced sample: blood. These receptors all come from a human donor with a blood cancer.

The table lists this clonotype with a few counts. The genes are TRBV6-5 and TRBJ1-6; D is possibly TRBD1 (6 bases). The CDR3 contains 17 residues. Per germline, CDR1 MNHEY and CDR2 SVGAGI. Deletions cut 0 bases from V and 7 bases from J, with 16 bases between. In nucleotides, the CDR3 is TGTGCCAGCAGTTACTCAGGGTTGCGGGGGGCGAATTCACCCCTCCACTTT. It is translated as CASSYSGLRGANSPLHF.

This clonotype was detected only a few times. J is TRBJ2-7 and V is TRBV6-2 or TRBV6-3; D remains unclear. Trimming took off 6 bases at V and 1 base at J, with 16 bases between the two ends. CDR3 length: 15 amino acids. The V gene's germline CDR1 is MNHEY and CDR2 SVGEGT. Here the CDR3 reads CASRSTDAGSYEQYF. The CDR3 DNA follows: TGTGCCAGCAGGAGCACGGACGCCGGGTCCTACGAGCAGTACTTC.

V gene TRBV5-5 combines with J gene TRBJ1-1; D might be TRBD1 (6 bases). V lost 4 bases, J lost 0 bases, and 10 bases lay in between. CDR1 and CDR2 (germline): SGHKS, YYEKEE (reference sequence). CDR3 length: 14 amino acids. Written as DNA, the CDR3 is TGTGCCAGCAGCCGACAGGTTATGAACACTGAAGCTTTCTTT. It codes for CASSRQVMNTEAFF.

V and J are TRBV30 and TRBJ2-7, with D uncertain. The CDR3 is 12 amino acids. Germline CDR1 reads GTSNPN; CDR2 reads SVGIG (reference sequence). V was cut by 2 bases and J by 4 bases, with 9 bases left in between. The CDR3 here is CAWSNRGYEQYF. The CDR3 DNA reads TGTGCCTGGAGTAATAGAGGATACGAGCAGTACTTC.

The rearrangement links TRBV6-5 to TRBJ2-7, with 9 bases lining up with TRBD2. The CDR3 totals 16 residues. Germline V lookup: CDR1 MNHEY, CDR2 SVGAGI. V gave up 4 bases and J gave up 4 bases; unmatched junction bases: 11. CDR3 DNA: TGTGCCAGCAGTTCCCCAGTAGCGGGAGCTAGGTACGAGCAGTACTTC. This codes for CASSSPVAGARYEQYF.

This clonotype is termed medium-sized. This rearrangement joins TRBV29-1 to TRBJ2-3; TRBD2 matches at 7 bases. CDR3 length: 13 amino acids. The germline CDR1 and CDR2 sequences are SQVTM and ANQGSEA. V was pared by 6 bases and J by 6 bases, with 9 bases of the junction left unmatched. CDR3 coding DNA: TGCAGCGTAACCGGGGGAGGGCCCGATACGCAGTATTTT. Amino acid sequence: CSVTGGGPDTQYF.

This clonotype occurred a few times. The rearrangement joins TRBV12-3 or TRBV12-4 to TRBJ2-4; TRBD1 is a possible D gene (6 bases). The V end was cut by 5 bases, the J end by 2 bases, with 10 bases between. There are 14 residues in the CDR3. The CDR3 coding sequence is TGTGCCAGCAGTCTACAGGGTACCAAAAACATTCAGTACTTC. Translating gives CASSLQGTKNIQYF.

The sample holds a few counts of this clonotype. V usage is TRBV12-3 or TRBV12-4 and J usage is TRBJ2-3, with 8 positions matching TRBD2. V shed 7 bases, J shed 3 bases, and the junction held 9 bases outside the gene matches. The CDR3 runs to 15 residues. The CDR3 region is CASTPAGEATDTQYF. The DNA for the CDR3 is TGTGCCAGCACCCCAGCGGGAGAGGCAACAGATACGCAGTATTTT.

This clonotype was recorded a few times. The V gene is TRBV5-6, the J gene TRBJ2-7, with D unresolved. Trimming removed 5 bases at V and 0 bases at J, with 15 bases between. The CDR3 spans 15 residues. CDR1 is SGHDT and CDR2 is YYEEEE in the germline V gene. The DNA of the CDR3 is TGTGCCAGCAGTTTAAAGGCAGTGTCCTCCTACGAGCAGTACTTC. This gives the protein CASSLKAVSSYEQYF.

The J gene is TRBJ1-4, the V gene TRBV6-5; D ambiguous. Germline V gives CDR1 MNHEY, CDR2 SVGAGI. Trimming shortened V by 6 bases and J by 7 bases, and 9 bases separated the two germline ends. CDR3 length: 12 residues. The CDR3 region is CASSNRAEKLFF. CDR3 bases: TGTGCCAGCAGCAACCGCGCTGAAAAACTGTTTTTT.

The J gene is TRBJ1-4, the V gene TRBV19, with TRBD1 identical over 8 bases. The V gene's germline CDR1 is LNHDA and CDR2 SQIVND (reference sequence). The CDR3 extends over 14 amino acids. With V trimmed by 5 bases and J by 7 bases, 6 bases remained unmatched. The CDR3 is CASSPRGLSEKLFF. CDR3 DNA: TGTGCCAGTAGTCCCAGGGGGCTAAGTGAAAAACTGTTTTTT.

J is TRBJ2-1 and V is TRBV19; D possibly corresponds to TRBD2 (6 bases). Trimming pared 6 bases from V and 0 bases from J, leaving 9 bases between. The germline gives CDR1 LNHDA, CDR2 SQIVND (reference sequence). This CDR3 is 14 amino acids long. CDR3 sequence reads: CASRGGSSYNEQFF. The CDR3 nucleotides read TGTGCCAGTAGGGGAGGTTCCTCCTACAATGAGCAGTTCTTC.

This clonotype is labeled as large. This chain's CDR3 is CAWSSDRAQDTQYF. The CDR3 DNA sequence: TGTGCCTGGAGTTCCGACAGGGCGCAGGATACGCAGTATTTT. The rearrangement joins TRBV30 to TRBJ2-3, with TRBD1 matching over 7 bases. V was pared by 2 bases and J by 6 bases, with 8 bases of the junction left unmatched. The CDR3 is 14 residues long. CDR1 is GTSNPN and CDR2 is SVGIG in the germline V gene (reference sequence).

This sequence joins TRBV6-1 and TRBJ2-6; D may be TRBD2 (6 bases). Trimming stripped 7 bases from V and 0 bases from J, with 10 bases between. The germline gives CDR1 MNHNS, CDR2 SASEGT. The CDR3 loop spans 15 amino acids. The CDR3 DNA reads TGTGCCAGCACTTTCGGGAGCTCTGGGGCCAACGTCCTGACTTTC. This translates into CASTFGSSGANVLTF.

This clonotype has only one observation. The J gene is TRBJ1-2, the V gene TRBV6-1, with D possibly matching TRBD1 (6 bases). Germline assignment: CDR1 MNHNS and CDR2 SASEGT. The CDR3 runs to 14 residues. Deletions cut 7 bases from V and 6 bases from J, with 18 bases between. The CDR3 region has the DNA TGTGCCAGCACCTCTCGCAGGGGTTTTAATGGCTACACCTTC. This codes for CASTSRRGFNGYTF.

The chain joins TRBV13 to TRBJ2-3; D possibly corresponds to TRBD1 (5 bases). Germline V CDR1 and CDR2: PRHDT, FYEKMQ (reference sequence). This CDR3 region has 16 residues. Trimming took off 5 bases at V and 5 bases at J, with 20 bases between the two ends. CDR3 sequence reads: CASSPRTKVQGDTQYF. The DNA of the CDR3 is TGTGCCAGCAGCCCTAGGACCAAGGTGCAGGGAGATACGCAGTATTTT.

The chain has TRBV5-4 and TRBJ2-2, with 12 bases that match TRBD2. The CDR3 has 17 amino acids. V gave up 4 bases and J gave up 3 bases; unmatched junction bases: 7. The germline V gene encodes CDR1 SGHNT and CDR2 YYREEE (reference sequence). The CDR3, as DNA: TGTGCCAGCAGCCAACCAGGGACTAGCGGGTACACCGGGGAGCTGTTTTTT. Translating it yields CASSQPGTSGYTGELFF. The entire variable domain, with the rest obtained from reference TRBV5-4 and TRBJ2-2, is as follows: ETGVTQSPTHLIKTRGQQVTLRCSSQSGHNTVSWYQQALGQGPQFIFQYYREEENGRGNFPPRFSGLQFPNYSSELNVNALELDDSALYLCASSQPGTSGYTGELFFGEGSRLTVL.

The gene calls are TRBV6-2 or TRBV6-3 and TRBJ2-3, with 9 bases lining up with TRBD2. The CDR3 has 15 residues. The germline V gene encodes CDR1 MNHEY and CDR2 SVGEGT. V lost 4 bases and J lost 3; bases outside the gene matches: 5. CDR3 region: CASSWASGTTDTQYF. CDR3 nucleotides: TGTGCCAGCAGTTGGGCTAGCGGGACTACAGATACGCAGTATTTT.

This clonotype was counted a few times. The CDR3 is CASSLSTDTQYF. CDR3 nucleotides: TGTGCCAGCAGCTTATCAACAGATACGCAGTATTTT. V usage is TRBV5-5 and J usage is TRBJ2-3; no definite D call. V shed 2 bases and J shed 3 bases, with 4 bases lying between them. CDR1 and CDR2 (germline): SGHKS, YYEKEE (reference sequence). This CDR3 comprises 12 residues.

The J gene is TRBJ1-2, the V gene TRBV5-4, with D perhaps matching TRBD1 (5 bases). The V and J ends lost 3 bases and 4 bases respectively, with 16 bases between them. The CDR3 runs to 15 residues. From germline, CDR1 is SGHNT and CDR2 YYREEE (reference sequence). CDR3: CASSWGRGVGYGYTF. The CDR3 nucleotides read TGTGCCAGCAGCTGGGGTCGGGGGGTGGGCTATGGCTACACCTTC.

This clonotype has only a few counts. This chain links TRBV12-3 or TRBV12-4 with TRBJ2-1, with TRBD2 as a possible D gene (5 bases). Trimming took off 7 bases at V and 10 bases at J, with 17 bases between the two ends. This CDR3 region has 13 residues. The CDR3 spells CASTTLTRGEQFF. The CDR3 coding sequence is TGTGCCAGCACCACCCTGACTCGGGGAGAGCAGTTCTTC.

This chain connects TRBV18 to TRBJ1-6, with D tentatively TRBD1 (5 bases). Germline loops: CDR1 KGHSH, CDR2 LQKENI. The CDR3 has 17 amino acids. V dropped 2 bases and J dropped 7 bases, with 18 bases sitting between them. Written as DNA, the CDR3 is TGTGCCAGCTCACCAGGGGGAATCGCTGGCGGCAATTCACCCCTCCACTTT. It specifies CASSPGGIAGGNSPLHF. Complete variable domain (other parts from reference TRBV18 and TRBJ1-6): NAGVMQNPRHLVRRRGQEARLRCSPMKGHSHVYWYRQLPEEGLKFMVYLQKENIIDESGMPKERFSAEFPKEGPSILRIQQVVRGDSAAYFCASSPGGIAGGNSPLHFGNGTRLTVT.

To note about this clonotype: A single base separates this from a much larger clone, so it may be a read error. This is likely a read error, given that the CDR3 carries no conserved phenylalanine or tryptophan at its end. This chain joins TRBV18 and TRBJ2-5; possible D gene TRBD2, 5 bases. Trimming removed 5 bases from V and 5 bases from J, with 12 bases in between. CDR1 is KGHSH and CDR2 is LQKENI in the germline V gene. The CDR3 is 13 residues long. CDR3 region: CASSRMGVETQYL. The CDR3, as DNA: TGTGCCAGCTCAAGAATGGGAGTCGAGACCCAGTACTTG.

This clonotype showed up just a few times. The CDR3 loop reads CASSSPTYEQYF. The CDR3, as DNA: TGTGCCAGCAGCTCCCCGACCTACGAGCAGTACTTC. The rearrangement links TRBV5-4 to TRBJ2-7; D unresolved. CDR1 SGHNT and CDR2 YYREEE come from the germline V gene (reference sequence). V was pared by 3 bases and J by 2 bases, with 6 bases between. CDR3 length equals 12 residues.

This chain uses TRBV7-2 with TRBJ1-2, with a tentative D call TRBD1 (6 bases). The CDR3 runs to 14 residues. V was cut by 5 bases and J by 3 bases, with 13 bases left in between. Per germline, CDR1 SGHTA and CDR2 FQGNSA. The CDR3 here is CASSPQPGDYGYTF. The CDR3 nucleotides are TGTGCCAGCAGCCCCCAACCAGGGGACTATGGCTACACCTTC.

In its sample, this clonotype was seen a few times. The chain uses TRBV6-1 and TRBJ2-1; 10 nucleotides align to TRBD2. Germline values: CDR1 MNHNS, CDR2 SASEGT. The CDR3 consists of 17 residues. V was clipped by 11 bases and J by 3 bases; unmatched bases: 16. CDR3 protein: CALGIAGGKGYYNEQFF. Written as DNA, the CDR3 is TGTGCCCTAGGGATAGCGGGAGGAAAAGGGTACTACAATGAGCAGTTCTTC.

The rearrangement joins TRBV7-9 to TRBJ1-2, with D possibly matching TRBD1 (6 bases). The CDR3 has 14 residues. Germline V gene data show CDR1 as SEHNR and CDR2 as FQNEAQ (reference sequence). The ends were cut back, 7 bases at V and 6 bases at J, with 18 bases in the middle. The CDR3 DNA follows: TGTGCCAGCACCCATGGTGCGGGGGCTGATGGCTACACCTTC. Amino acid sequence: CASTHGAGADGYTF.